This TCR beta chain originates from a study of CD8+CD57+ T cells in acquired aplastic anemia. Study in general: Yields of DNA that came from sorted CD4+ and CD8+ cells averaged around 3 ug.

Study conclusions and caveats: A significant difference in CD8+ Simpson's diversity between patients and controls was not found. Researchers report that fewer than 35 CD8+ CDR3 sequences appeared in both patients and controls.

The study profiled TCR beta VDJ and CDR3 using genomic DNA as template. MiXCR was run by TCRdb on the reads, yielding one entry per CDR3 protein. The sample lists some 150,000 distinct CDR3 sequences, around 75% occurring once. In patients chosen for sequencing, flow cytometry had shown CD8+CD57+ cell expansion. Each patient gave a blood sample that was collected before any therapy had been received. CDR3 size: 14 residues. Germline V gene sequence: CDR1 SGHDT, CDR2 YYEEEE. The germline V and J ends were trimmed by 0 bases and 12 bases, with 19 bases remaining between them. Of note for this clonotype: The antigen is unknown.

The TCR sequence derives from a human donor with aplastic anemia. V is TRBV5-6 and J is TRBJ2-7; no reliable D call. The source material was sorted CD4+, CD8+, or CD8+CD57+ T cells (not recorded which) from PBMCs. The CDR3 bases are TGTGCCAGCAGCTTGGGTCAGATGCCCTACGAGTGGTACTTC. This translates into CASSLGQMPYEWYF.